These 24 T cell receptor beta chains share one sample of origin, sequenced in a study of vaccination and CD4 T cells after COVID-19. Their specific antigens are unknown. Time point meaning: late sampling 161 to 241 days after vaccination in three convalescent patients. The sample's treatment: approximately 11-day PBMC culture with coronavirus spike peptide pools or control peptides (ViraFEST assay). Sequencing of the DNA from cultured CD4+ T cells was carried out with the Oncomine TCR Beta short-read assay. A single record per CDR3 protein comes from TCRdb applying MiXCR to the PCR reads. The sample yields tens of thousands of distinct CDR3 sequences, approximately 28% seen once. The source was CD4+ T cells from blood, cultured in vitro, collected about 7 months after SARS-CoV-2 vaccination. The receptors originated from a human donor who had recovered from COVID-19.

The rearrangement joins TRBV5-4 to TRBJ2-5, with 9 bases fitting TRBD1. The CDR3 spans 15 residues. V lost 4 bases and J lost 2; bases outside the gene matches: 6. CDR1 SGHNT and CDR2 YYREEE come from the germline V gene (reference sequence). DNA of the CDR3: TGTGCCAGCAGCCGACAGGGGGGAGGGCAAGAGACCCAGTACTTC. This codes for CASSRQGGGQETQYF.

The V gene is TRBV28, the J gene TRBJ2-2, with 8 bases fitting TRBD1. With V trimmed by 6 bases and J by 0 bases, 6 bases remained unmatched. CDR3 length equals 16 residues. Germline lookup yields CDR1 MDHEN and CDR2 SYDVKM. Here the CDR3 DNA reads TGTGCCAGCAGCCATCAGGGGGCCCCGAACACCGGGGAGCTGTTTTTT. Amino acids: CASSHQGAPNTGELFF.

In the case of this clonotype: The junction differs from germline at one of its ends, possibly a read error. The chain joins TRBV18 to TRBJ1-5; D unclear. The CDR3 spans 13 residues. Germline lookup yields CDR1 KGHSH and CDR2 LQKENI. This CDR3 is CAGSPDLDQPQHF. The DNA of the CDR3 is TGTGCCGGCTCACCAGATCTTGATCAGCCCCAGCATTTT.

The chain is built from TRBV20-1 and TRBJ1-2; D is undetermined. With 5 bases removed from V and 2 bases from J, the gap between germline ends came to 18 bases. CDR1 and CDR2 from the germline V gene are DFQATT and SNEGSKA (reference sequence). This CDR3 region has 15 residues. CDR3 residues: CSAQFALMGNYGYTF. The CDR3 DNA reads as TGCAGTGCTCAATTCGCCCTTATGGGGAACTATGGCTACACCTTC.

This clonotype was picked up a small number of times. This sequence joins TRBV20-1 and TRBJ2-3, with 10 bases identical to TRBD2. CDR3 length: 14 amino acids. Per the germline V gene, CDR1 is DFQATT and CDR2 is SNEGSKA (reference sequence). Germline trimming cut 4 bases from V and 5 bases from J; bases unmatched to any gene: 6. The chain's CDR3 is CSAKPSGSQDTQYF. For the CDR3, the DNA is TGCAGTGCTAAGCCTAGCGGGAGCCAAGATACGCAGTATTTT.

The rearrangement uses TRBV20-1 and TRBJ2-1; TRBD2 matches 10 bases. The CDR3 extends over 15 amino acids. CDR1 is DFQATT, CDR2 SNEGSKA, per germline (reference sequence). Trimming took 5 bases from V and 15 from J; bases not matched to a gene: 19. The CDR3 here is CSAPPDGASSGRGFF. In nucleotides, the CDR3 is TGCAGTGCTCCCCCCGACGGAGCATCAAGCGGGAGGGGGTTCTTC.

This sequence joins TRBV5-4 and TRBJ2-5; 14 nucleotides match TRBD2. With 4 bases clipped from V and 6 bases from J, the junction kept 8 bases outside the gene matches. Per the germline V gene, CDR1 is SGHNT and CDR2 is YYREEE (reference sequence). The CDR3 runs 16 residues. The CDR3 reads CASSLGLAGVAKTQYF. CDR3 coding DNA: TGTGCCAGCAGCCTGGGACTAGCGGGAGTAGCGAAGACCCAGTACTTC.

In its sample, this clonotype was seen a few times. J is TRBJ1-1 and V is TRBV28; possibly TRBD1 for D (5 bases). Germline V gives CDR1 MDHEN, CDR2 SYDVKM. The CDR3 spans 13 residues. V lost 6 bases to trimming and J lost 3 bases, with 11 bases between them. The CDR3 sequence: CASRGDAHTEAFF. The CDR3 nucleotides are TGTGCCAGCAGGGGGGATGCGCACACTGAAGCTTTCTTT.

The chain carries TRBV10-3 and TRBJ2-1; 11 positions agree with TRBD2. Per germline, CDR1 ENHRY and CDR2 SYGVKD. The ends lost 9 bases at V and 7 bases at J; junction bases unmatched: 14. The CDR3 totals 16 residues. This CDR3 reads CAIGQWGASGRNEQFF. The CDR3 nucleotides read TGTGCCATTGGACAGTGGGGGGCTAGCGGGAGGAATGAGCAGTTCTTC.

The chain employs TRBV29-1 and TRBJ2-3, with 9 bases that match TRBD1. J was trimmed by 0 bases and V by 3 bases; bases with no gene match: 10. In germline, CDR1 is SQVTM, CDR2 ANQGSEA. This CDR3 has 17 amino acids. CDR3 DNA: TGCAGCGTTGATATTCGGACAGGGGTTGAGAGCACAGATACGCAGTATTTT. Translation gives CSVDIRTGVESTDTQYF.

The chain combines TRBV27 with TRBJ2-1; no firm D call. The V end lost 5 bases, the J end lost 2 bases, and 4 bases lay between the germline ends. Per germline, CDR1 MNHEY and CDR2 SMNVEV (reference sequence). The CDR3 runs 12 residues. The CDR3 DNA follows: TGTGCCAGCAGTCAAACCTACAATGAGCAGTTCTTC. Protein sequence: CASSQTYNEQFF.

This chain uses TRBV24-1 with TRBJ2-1; TRBD2 matches 7 bases. Trimming removed 2 bases from V and 6 bases from J; junction bases left unmatched: 9. This CDR3 is 16 amino acids long. Looked up from germline, CDR1 is KGHDR and CDR2 is SFDVKD. The CDR3 DNA sequence: TGTGCCACCAGTGATTACGGGGCGGGAGTCAGCAATGAGCAGTTCTTC. Translated: CATSDYGAGVSNEQFF.

The chain recombines TRBV19 with TRBJ1-6; possibly TRBD1 for D (6 bases). Trimming pared 7 bases from V and 11 bases from J, leaving 18 bases between. The CDR3 is made up of 14 amino acids. The germline V gene encodes CDR1 LNHDA and CDR2 SQIVND (reference sequence). The CDR3 reads CASTPQARGAPLHF. DNA for the CDR3: TGTGCCAGTACCCCACAGGCCAGGGGTGCACCCCTCCACTTT.

The V gene is TRBV15, the J gene TRBJ1-4; 7 nucleotides agree with TRBD1. The CDR3 has 14 residues. Germline CDR1 and CDR2: LNHNV and YYDKDF (reference sequence). Trimming took 0 bases from V and 7 from J; bases not matched to a gene: 2. DNA for the CDR3: TGTGCCACCAGCAGAGACAGGGACAGTGAAAAACTGTTTTTT. Amino acid sequence: CATSRDRDSEKLFF.

Worth noting for this clonotype: The germline gene is not matched at one end of the junction; a read error may be the cause. This sequence joins TRBV7-9 and TRBJ1-1; no reliable D call. CDR3 length: 16 amino acids. Germline-derived CDR1 and CDR2 are SEHNR and FQNEAQ (reference sequence). The CDR3, as DNA: TGTGTCAGCAGCTTAGCGCAGTGGAGTATGAACACTGAAGCTTTCTTT. As protein: CVSSLAQWSMNTEAFF.

This chain joins TRBV19 and TRBJ2-7; D may be TRBD1 (6 bases). The CDR3 runs to 15 residues. Looked up from germline, CDR1 is LNHDA and CDR2 is SQIVND (reference sequence). V dropped 4 bases and J dropped 3 bases, with 16 bases sitting between them. The CDR3 DNA follows: TGTGCCAGTAGTACCCAGTATGACAGGCGCTACGAGCAGTACTTC. Translating it yields CASSTQYDRRYEQYF.

V and J are TRBV5-1 and TRBJ2-2; D remains unclear. With 0 bases removed from V and 2 bases from J, the gap between germline ends came to 5 bases. Per germline, CDR1 SGHRS and CDR2 YFSETQ. This CDR3 comprises 14 residues. This chain's CDR3 is CASSLGSNTGELFF. The CDR3 nucleotides read TGCGCCAGCAGCTTGGGCTCAAACACCGGGGAGCTGTTTTTT.

This clonotype appeared a few times. This chain uses TRBV6-1 with TRBJ2-1; 9 nucleotides match TRBD1. This CDR3 has 15 residues. The J segment lost 3 bases and the V segment lost 5 bases, leaving 5 bases of the junction unmatched. Germline CDR1 MNHNS, CDR2 SASEGT. This CDR3 reads CASSPGTGYYNEQFF. The CDR3 DNA reads as TGTGCCAGCAGTCCCGGGACAGGGTACTACAATGAGCAGTTCTTC.

The table lists this clonotype with a few counts. This chain uses TRBV20-1 with TRBJ2-3; TRBD2 matches 8 bases. Per the germline V gene, CDR1 is DFQATT and CDR2 is SNEGSKA (reference sequence). V lost 3 bases, J lost 6 bases, and 14 bases stayed unmatched. The CDR3 is made up of 16 amino acids. The CDR3 sequence: CSARASGRLMLDTQYF. The CDR3 nucleotides read TGCAGTGCTAGGGCCAGCGGGAGACTAATGTTGGATACGCAGTATTTT.

Only a few counts were recorded for this clonotype. The chain joins TRBV10-1 to TRBJ2-7, with 11 bases aligning to TRBD2. The CDR3 extends over 15 amino acids. Unmatched junction bases numbered 3, after V lost 5 bases and J lost 0 bases. Germline CDR1 WNHNN, CDR2 SYGVQD (reference sequence). The CDR3 loop is CASSSGTSGSYEQYF. CDR3 in DNA: TGCGCCAGCAGTTCCGGGACTAGCGGCTCCTACGAGCAGTACTTC.

The sample holds a few counts of this clonotype. The chain links TRBV7-9 to TRBJ1-1; no definite D call. CDR3 size: 13 residues. The germline V and J ends were trimmed by 1 base and 5 bases, with 8 bases remaining between them. Germline CDR1 is SEHNR and CDR2 is FQNEAQ (reference sequence). The CDR3 reads CASSLEGRTEAFF. CDR3 bases: TGTGCCAGCAGCTTAGAAGGGAGAACTGAAGCTTTCTTT.

This chain connects TRBV28 to TRBJ1-2; D not resolved. CDR1 and CDR2 from the germline V gene are MDHEN and SYDVKM. This CDR3 comprises 15 residues. With 2 bases removed from V and 4 bases from J, the gap between germline ends came to 14 bases. The CDR3 nucleotides read TGTGCCAGCAGTTTAGTGACCAAGCAGACCTATGGCTACACCTTC. It encodes CASSLVTKQTYGYTF.

The gene calls are TRBV18 and TRBJ1-1; 7 bases align to TRBD1. Trimming removed 3 bases from V and 3 bases from J; junction bases left unmatched: 7. The CDR3 runs to 15 residues. The germline CDR1 and CDR2 sequences are KGHSH and LQKENI. DNA for the CDR3: TGTGCCAGCTCACCGACCTCGGGACAGTACACTGAAGCTTTCTTT. Its protein is CASSPTSGQYTEAFF.

This clonotype has a handful of counts. V is TRBV28 and J is TRBJ1-5; no definite D call. This CDR3 has 16 amino acids. The germline gives CDR1 MDHEN, CDR2 SYDVKM. V was clipped by 2 bases and J by 3 bases, with 14 bases between them. The CDR3 nucleotides read TGTGCCAGCAGTTTAAGGATGGGTGGCCCCAATCAGCCCCAGCATTTT. Translating it yields CASSLRMGGPNQPQHF. The whole variable domain, filled in from reference TRBV28 and TRBJ1-5, reads DVKVTQSSRYLVKRTGEKVFLECVQDMDHENMFWYRQDPGLGLRLIYFSYDVKMKEKGDIPEGYSVSREKKERFSLILESASTNQTSMYLCASSLRMGGPNQPQHFGDGTRLSIL.